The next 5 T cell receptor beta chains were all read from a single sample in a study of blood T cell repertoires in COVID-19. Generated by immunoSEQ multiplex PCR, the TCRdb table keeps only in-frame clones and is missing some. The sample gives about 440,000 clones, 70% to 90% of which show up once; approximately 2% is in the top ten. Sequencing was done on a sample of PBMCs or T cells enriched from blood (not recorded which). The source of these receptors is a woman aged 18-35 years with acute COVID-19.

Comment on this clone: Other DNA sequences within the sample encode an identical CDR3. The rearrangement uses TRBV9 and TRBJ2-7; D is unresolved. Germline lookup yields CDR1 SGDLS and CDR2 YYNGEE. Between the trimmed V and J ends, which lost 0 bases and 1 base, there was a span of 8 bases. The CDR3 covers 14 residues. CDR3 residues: CASSVVPSSYEQYF. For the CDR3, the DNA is TGTGCCAGCAGCGTAGTTCCCAGTTCCTACGAGCAGTACTTC.

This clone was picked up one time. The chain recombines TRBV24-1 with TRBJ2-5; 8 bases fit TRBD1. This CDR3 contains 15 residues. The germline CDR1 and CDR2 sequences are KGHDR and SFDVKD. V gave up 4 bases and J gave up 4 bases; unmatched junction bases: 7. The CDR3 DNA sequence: TGTGCCACCAGTGAAGGGGCAGGGGGCTTAGAGACCCAGTACTTC. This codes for CATSEGAGGLETQYF.

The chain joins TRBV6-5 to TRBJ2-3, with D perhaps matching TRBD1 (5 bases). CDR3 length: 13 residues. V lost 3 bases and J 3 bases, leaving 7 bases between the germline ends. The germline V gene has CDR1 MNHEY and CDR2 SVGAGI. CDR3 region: CASSYKGTDTQYF. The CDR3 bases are TGTGCCAGCAGTTATAAGGGGACAGATACGCAGTATTTT.

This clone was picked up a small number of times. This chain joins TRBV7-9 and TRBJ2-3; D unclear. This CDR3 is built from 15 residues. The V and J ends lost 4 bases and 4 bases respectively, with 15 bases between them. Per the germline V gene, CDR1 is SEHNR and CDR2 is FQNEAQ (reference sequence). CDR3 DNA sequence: TGTGCCAGCAGCTCCGGGTTCTCGAGCGCAGATACGCAGTATTTT. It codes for CASSSGFSSADTQYF. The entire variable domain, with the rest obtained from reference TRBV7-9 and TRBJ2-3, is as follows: DTGVSQNPRHKITKRGQNVTFRCDPISEHNRLYWYRQTLGQGPEFLTYFQNEAQLEKSRLLSDRFSAERPKGSFSTLEIQRTEQGDSAMYLCASSSGFSSADTQYFGPGTRLTVL.

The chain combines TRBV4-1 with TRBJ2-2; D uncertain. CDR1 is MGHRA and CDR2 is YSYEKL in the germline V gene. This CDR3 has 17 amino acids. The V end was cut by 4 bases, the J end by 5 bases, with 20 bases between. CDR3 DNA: TGCGCCAGCAGCCCAAGTAGAGAAGGAGTTCGGACCGGGGAGCTGTTTTTT. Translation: CASSPSREGVRTGELFF.